This entry lists 27 T cell receptor beta chains sequenced from one sample in a study of T cell responses to AZD1222 COVID-19 vaccine. Method: immunoSEQ multiplex PCR; TCRdb's copy keeps in-frame clones and lacks some. The sample carries just under 75,000 clones, around three quarters recorded once. Specimen: peripheral blood, collected 28 days after the second AZD1222 dose. The receptors were gathered from an adult who received the AZD1222 COVID-19 vaccine.

V usage is TRBV20-1 and J usage is TRBJ1-5; D call uncertain. Deletions cut 3 bases from V and 5 bases from J, with 17 bases between. This CDR3 region has 15 residues. Germline V gives CDR1 DFQATT, CDR2 SNEGSKA (reference sequence). CDR3 protein: CSASRRGGRDQPQHF. The CDR3 DNA is TGCAGTGCTAGTCGCCGGGGAGGGCGTGATCAGCCCCAGCATTTT.

V and J are TRBV27 and TRBJ2-3, with D possibly matching TRBD2 (6 bases). This CDR3 contains 15 residues. Deletions cut 8 bases from V and 3 bases from J, with 18 bases between. Germline assignment: CDR1 MNHEY and CDR2 SMNVEV (reference sequence). CDR3 residues: CASPRLREVTDTQYF. The CDR3 DNA sequence: TGTGCCAGCCCGAGATTGCGGGAAGTGACAGATACGCAGTATTTT.

This sequence joins TRBV2 and TRBJ2-7; 7 bases line up with TRBD1. CDR1 SNHLY and CDR2 FYNNEI come from the germline V gene. This CDR3 region has 14 residues. The V segment lost 4 bases and the J segment 2 bases; nucleotides outside the gene matches: 5. In DNA, the CDR3 is TGTGCCAGCAGTGGTGGACAGGCTGCCTACGAGCAGTACTTC. This sequence encodes CASSGGQAAYEQYF.

CDR3 sequence reads: CASSLVTGLGFF. For the CDR3, the DNA is TGTGCCAGCAGTTTAGTGACAGGGCTGGGTTTCTTT. The chain joins TRBV28 to TRBJ1-1; the match to TRBD1 covers 7 bases. Germline lookup yields CDR1 MDHEN and CDR2 SYDVKM. Trimming took 2 bases from V and 13 from J; bases not matched to a gene: 7. This CDR3 is 12 amino acids long. Drawing the rest from reference TRBV28 and TRBJ1-1, the complete variable domain is DVKVTQSSRYLVKRTGEKVFLECVQDMDHENMFWYRQDPGLGLRLIYFSYDVKMKEKGDIPEGYSVSREKKERFSLILESASTNQTSMYLCASSLVTGLGFFGQGTRLTVV.

The chain has TRBV7-3 and TRBJ1-6, with D possibly being TRBD1 (6 bases). Trimming shortened V by 5 bases and J by 7 bases, and 12 bases separated the two germline ends. Germline lookup yields CDR1 SGHTA and CDR2 FQGTGA. The length of the CDR3 is 14 residues. The CDR3 loop reads CASSPGQLNSPLHF. CDR3 DNA: TGTGCCAGCAGCCCTGGACAGTTAAATTCACCCCTCCACTTT.

V gene TRBV5-1 combines with J gene TRBJ2-5; TRBD2 is a possible D gene (6 bases). Trimming left V 4 bases short and J 0 bases short, with 13 bases between. The CDR3 consists of 15 residues. CDR1 and CDR2 (germline): SGHRS, YFSETQ. The CDR3 sequence is CASSPSAGYQETQYF. In DNA, the CDR3 is TGCGCCAGCAGCCCCAGCGCGGGGTACCAAGAGACCCAGTACTTC.

V is TRBV7-2 and J is TRBJ2-7; 8 nucleotides line up with TRBD2. V lost 1 base, J lost 6 bases, and 5 bases stayed unmatched. The CDR3 runs to 14 residues. The germline gives CDR1 SGHTA, CDR2 FQGNSA. CDR3 nucleotides: TGTGCCAGCAGCTTAGGTACTAGCGGAGGCGAGCAGTACTTC. Translating gives CASSLGTSGGEQYF.

The V and J genes are TRBV4-2 and TRBJ2-1; the D is unclear. The CDR3 consists of 13 residues. The V end lost 1 base, the J end lost 6 bases, and 7 bases lay between the germline ends. CDR1 and CDR2 from the germline V gene are LGHNA and YNFKEQ. This CDR3 reads CASSQVRTNEQFF. CDR3 DNA sequence: TGTGCCAGCAGCCAAGTTCGGACCAATGAGCAGTTCTTC.

The chain links TRBV30 to TRBJ2-7; D is ambiguous. V lost 1 base and J lost 7, with 5 bases in between. The CDR3 consists of 10 residues. CDR1 GTSNPN and CDR2 SVGIG come from the germline V gene (reference sequence). The CDR3 coding sequence is TGTGCCTGGAGTGCGAGAGAGCAGTACTTC. Its protein product is CAWSAREQYF.

This clone was seen a single time. The same CDR3 arises from other DNA sequences in this sample as well. V is TRBV28 and J is TRBJ2-4; the D is unclear. CDR3 length equals 13 residues. CDR1 and CDR2 (germline): MDHEN, SYDVKM. Trimming stripped 4 bases from V and 4 bases from J, with 8 bases between. CDR3 nucleotides: TGTGCCAGCAGTTCGGGCAATAAAAACATTCAGTACTTC. This translates into CASSSGNKNIQYF. Drawing the rest from reference TRBV28 and TRBJ2-4, the complete variable domain is DVKVTQSSRYLVKRTGEKVFLECVQDMDHENMFWYRQDPGLGLRLIYFSYDVKMKEKGDIPEGYSVSREKKERFSLILESASTNQTSMYLCASSSGNKNIQYFGAGTRLSVL.

The V call is TRBV4-1, the J call TRBJ2-1; D is unclear. With 0 bases removed from V and 2 bases from J, the gap between germline ends came to 8 bases. The CDR3 runs 15 residues. The germline gives CDR1 MGHRA, CDR2 YSYEKL. CDR3: CASSQELRAYNEQFF. CDR3 coding DNA: TGCGCCAGCAGCCAAGAGTTGCGAGCCTACAATGAGCAGTTCTTC.

The chain uses TRBV5-5 and TRBJ2-1; 8 nucleotides align to TRBD2. V lost 0 bases, J lost 6 bases, and 5 bases stayed unmatched. CDR3 length: 15 amino acids. CDR1 SGHKS and CDR2 YYEKEE come from the germline V gene (reference sequence). CDR3 region: CASSLARGGLNEQFF. For the CDR3, the DNA is TGTGCCAGCAGCTTGGCTCGGGGGGGCCTCAATGAGCAGTTCTTC. Filled out from reference TRBV5-5 and TRBJ2-1, the complete variable domain reads DAGVTQSPTHLIKTRGQQVTLRCSPISGHKSVSWYQQVLGQGPQFIFQYYEKEERGRGNFPDRFSARQFPNYSSELNVNALLLGDSALYLCASSLARGGLNEQFFGPGTRLTVL.

V usage is TRBV5-5 and J usage is TRBJ1-1; no reliable D call. Trimming pared 2 bases from V and 1 base from J, leaving 9 bases between. The germline V gene has CDR1 SGHKS and CDR2 YYEKEE (reference sequence). The CDR3 has 14 amino acids. CDR3 in amino acids: CASSFLNKNTEAFF. CDR3 in DNA: TGTGCCAGCAGCTTCCTCAACAAGAACACTGAAGCTTTCTTT.

V is TRBV10-2 and J is TRBJ1-2, with D uncertain. V was shortened by 5 bases and J by 2 bases, with 9 bases between the two germline ends. CDR3 size: 13 residues. The germline V gene encodes CDR1 WSHSY and CDR2 SAAADI. CDR3 loop: CASSLSENYGYTF. In nucleotides, the CDR3 is TGCGCCAGCAGTTTATCAGAAAACTATGGCTACACCTTC.

CDR3 in DNA: TGCGCCAGCAGCCAAGAGACACCGTCTAGGTATGGCTACACCTTC. It encodes CASSQETPSRYGYTF. The gene calls are TRBV4-3 and TRBJ1-2, with D hard to call. V was pared by 0 bases and J by 5 bases, with 13 bases between. This CDR3 spans 15 amino acids. CDR1 and CDR2 from the germline V gene are LGHNA and YSLEER.

The chain is built from TRBV19 and TRBJ2-7, with TRBD2 as a possible D gene (5 bases). Germline V gene lookup returns CDR1 LNHDA and CDR2 SQIVND (reference sequence). The length of the CDR3 is 12 residues. The V and J ends lost 7 bases and 2 bases respectively, with 9 bases between them. In DNA form, the CDR3 reads TGTGCCAGTACCGACGGGGCCTACGAGCAGTACTTC. This translates into CASTDGAYEQYF.

The chain is built from TRBV29-1 and TRBJ2-7; the D is unclear. CDR1 is SQVTM and CDR2 is ANQGSEA in the germline V gene. The CDR3 covers 13 residues. V dropped 3 bases and J dropped 0 bases, with 9 bases sitting between them. CDR3 loop: CSVEFASSYEQYF. The CDR3 region has the DNA TGCAGCGTTGAGTTTGCCAGCTCCTACGAGCAGTACTTC.

V is TRBV2 and J is TRBJ1-1, with D unresolved. Trimming took 5 bases from V and 4 from J, leaving 17 bases between them. The CDR3 is 15 amino acids. The germline V gene has CDR1 SNHLY and CDR2 FYNNEI. The CDR3 region has the DNA TGTGCCAGCAGTAGAGGGTCGTTTGAGGCCACTGAAGCTTTCTTT. This gives the protein CASSRGSFEATEAFF.

This chain joins TRBV27 and TRBJ2-7; D is unclear. V lost 2 bases, J lost 1 base, and 12 bases lay in between. The CDR3 totals 15 residues. Germline values: CDR1 MNHEY, CDR2 SMNVEV (reference sequence). For the CDR3, the DNA is TGTGCCAGCAGTTTAAAGCCGTACCCTTCCTACGAGCAGTACTTC. Its translation: CASSLKPYPSYEQYF.

The J gene is TRBJ2-3, the V gene TRBV19; the match to TRBD2 covers 8 bases. The junction had 8 bases not matched to a gene; V was cut back by 6 bases and J by 3 bases. This CDR3 contains 15 residues. Looked up from germline, CDR1 is LNHDA and CDR2 is SQIVND (reference sequence). Here the CDR3 DNA reads TGTGCCAGTAGCTGGCGGGGGGCACAGACAGATACGCAGTATTTT. Protein: CASSWRGAQTDTQYF.

This clone was detected only a few times. V and J are TRBV15 and TRBJ2-3, with TRBD2 matching over 7 bases. The CDR3 is 15 amino acids. J was trimmed by 2 bases and V by 7 bases; bases with no gene match: 9. The germline V gene has CDR1 LNHNV and CDR2 YYDKDF (reference sequence). The CDR3 DNA reads as TGTGCCACCAAGGGCTCGCGGGGGAACACAGATACGCAGTATTTT. Residues: CATKGSRGNTDTQYF.

This clone has a single count. This sequence joins TRBV9 and TRBJ2-6; 7 positions agree with TRBD1. V lost 4 bases, J lost 0 bases, and 13 bases stayed unmatched. The CDR3 has 19 amino acids. From germline, CDR1 is SGDLS and CDR2 YYNGEE. CDR3 sequence reads: CASSSRTGVGHSGANVLTF. The CDR3 region has the DNA TGTGCCAGCAGCTCTCGAACAGGGGTGGGGCACTCTGGGGCCAACGTCCTGACTTTC.

The rearrangement joins TRBV6-6 to TRBJ2-7; 7 nucleotides agree with TRBD2. The ends lost 6 bases at V and 6 bases at J; junction bases unmatched: 8. CDR1 and CDR2 from the germline V gene are MNHNY and SVGAGI (reference sequence). The CDR3 sequence is 13 residues long. The DNA for the CDR3 is TGTGCCAGCAGCTTAATCGAGCGGGGCGAGCAGTACTTC. This sequence encodes CASSLIERGEQYF.

The rearrangement joins TRBV28 to TRBJ2-7; 8 nucleotides match TRBD2. This CDR3 spans 17 amino acids. Germline trimming cut 4 bases from V and 3 bases from J; bases unmatched to any gene: 14. Germline V gives CDR1 MDHEN, CDR2 SYDVKM. In DNA form, the CDR3 reads TGTGCCAGCAGTTCTGGACTAGCCAAACTAAGGGTCTACGAGCAGTACTTC. Protein sequence: CASSSGLAKLRVYEQYF. Full variable domain (rest looked up from reference TRBV28 and TRBJ2-7): DVKVTQSSRYLVKRTGEKVFLECVQDMDHENMFWYRQDPGLGLRLIYFSYDVKMKEKGDIPEGYSVSREKKERFSLILESASTNQTSMYLCASSSGLAKLRVYEQYFGPGTRLTVT.

The chain is built from TRBV10-1 and TRBJ2-5; 7 bases match TRBD1. Trimming took 4 bases from V and 4 from J; bases not matched to a gene: 6. The germline V gene encodes CDR1 WNHNN and CDR2 SYGVQD (reference sequence). This CDR3 spans 14 amino acids. CDR3 loop: CASSATGATETQYF. The CDR3 bases are TGCGCCAGCAGTGCAACAGGGGCGACAGAGACCCAGTACTTC.

The chain uses TRBV2 and TRBJ2-3, with unresolved D. Trimming cost V 5 bases and J 4 bases, with 16 bases left between them. This CDR3 is built from 15 residues. Looked up from germline, CDR1 is SNHLY and CDR2 is FYNNEI. In DNA, the CDR3 is TGTGCCAGCAGTTTTGGACGCAACGAGGCAGATACGCAGTATTTT. Its protein product is CASSFGRNEADTQYF. Full variable domain (rest looked up from reference TRBV2 and TRBJ2-3): EPEVTQTPSHQVTQMGQEVILRCVPISNHLYFYWYRQILGQKVEFLVSFYNNEISEKSEIFDDQFSVERPDGSNFTLKIRSTKLEDSAMYFCASSFGRNEADTQYFGPGTRLTVL.

The rearrangement joins TRBV5-5 to TRBJ2-7; no firm D call. Germline loops: CDR1 SGHKS, CDR2 YYEKEE (reference sequence). The CDR3 is 12 residues long. V was pared by 1 base and J by 3 bases, with 5 bases between. The CDR3 is CASSLSVYEQYF. The CDR3, as DNA: TGTGCCAGCAGCTTGTCAGTCTACGAGCAGTACTTC.